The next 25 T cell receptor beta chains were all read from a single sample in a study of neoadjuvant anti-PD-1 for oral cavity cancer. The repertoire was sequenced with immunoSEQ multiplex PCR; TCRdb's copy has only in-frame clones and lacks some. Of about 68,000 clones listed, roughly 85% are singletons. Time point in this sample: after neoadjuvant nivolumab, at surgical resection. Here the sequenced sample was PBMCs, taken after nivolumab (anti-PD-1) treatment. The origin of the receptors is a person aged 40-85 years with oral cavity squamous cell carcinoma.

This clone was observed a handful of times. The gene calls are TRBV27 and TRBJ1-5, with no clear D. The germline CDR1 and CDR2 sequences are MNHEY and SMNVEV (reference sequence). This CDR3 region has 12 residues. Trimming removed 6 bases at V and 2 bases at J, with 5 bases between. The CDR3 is CASREGNQPQHF. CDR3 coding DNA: TGTGCCAGCAGGGAGGGCAATCAGCCCCAGCATTTT.

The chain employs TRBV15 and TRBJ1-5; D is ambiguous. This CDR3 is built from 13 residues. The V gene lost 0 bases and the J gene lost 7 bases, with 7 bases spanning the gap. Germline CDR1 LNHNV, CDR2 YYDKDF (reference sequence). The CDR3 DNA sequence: TGTGCCACCAGCAGAGACTTTATCCAGCCCCAGCATTTT. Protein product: CATSRDFIQPQHF.

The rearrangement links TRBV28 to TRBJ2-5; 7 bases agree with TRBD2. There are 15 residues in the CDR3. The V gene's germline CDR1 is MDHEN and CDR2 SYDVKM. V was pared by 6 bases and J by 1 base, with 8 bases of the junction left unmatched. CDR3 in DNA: TGTGCCAGCAGCTCCGGGGGGAGGTTCCAAGAGACCCAGTACTTC. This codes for CASSSGGRFQETQYF.

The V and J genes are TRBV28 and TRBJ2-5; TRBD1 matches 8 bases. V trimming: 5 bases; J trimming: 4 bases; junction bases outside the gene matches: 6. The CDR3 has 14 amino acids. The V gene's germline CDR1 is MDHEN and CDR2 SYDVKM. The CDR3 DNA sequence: TGTGCCAGCAGTACCCGGACAGGGAGAGAGACCCAGTACTTC. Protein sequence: CASSTRTGRETQYF.

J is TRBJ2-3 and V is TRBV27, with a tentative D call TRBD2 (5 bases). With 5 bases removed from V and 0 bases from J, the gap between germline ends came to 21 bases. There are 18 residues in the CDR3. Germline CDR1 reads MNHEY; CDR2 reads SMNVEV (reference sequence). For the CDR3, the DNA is TGTGCCAGCAGTGCGGGCCGAACTAGTTCCGTTAGCACAGATACGCAGTATTTT. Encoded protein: CASSAGRTSSVSTDTQYF.

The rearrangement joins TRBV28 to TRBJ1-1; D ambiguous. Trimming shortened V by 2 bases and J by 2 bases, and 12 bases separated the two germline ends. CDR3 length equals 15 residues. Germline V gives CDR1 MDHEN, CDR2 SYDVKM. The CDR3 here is CASSLRQAGNTEAFF. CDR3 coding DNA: TGTGCCAGCAGTTTACGGCAGGCCGGTAACACTGAAGCTTTCTTT. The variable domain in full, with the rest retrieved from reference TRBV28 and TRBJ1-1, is DVKVTQSSRYLVKRTGEKVFLECVQDMDHENMFWYRQDPGLGLRLIYFSYDVKMKEKGDIPEGYSVSREKKERFSLILESASTNQTSMYLCASSLRQAGNTEAFFGQGTRLTVV.

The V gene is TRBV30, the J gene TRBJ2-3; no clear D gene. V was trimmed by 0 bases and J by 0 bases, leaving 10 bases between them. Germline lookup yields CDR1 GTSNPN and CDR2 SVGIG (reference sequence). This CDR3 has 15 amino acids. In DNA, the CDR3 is TGTGCCTGGAGTGTATGGCAGTCTAGCACAGATACGCAGTATTTT. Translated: CAWSVWQSSTDTQYF.

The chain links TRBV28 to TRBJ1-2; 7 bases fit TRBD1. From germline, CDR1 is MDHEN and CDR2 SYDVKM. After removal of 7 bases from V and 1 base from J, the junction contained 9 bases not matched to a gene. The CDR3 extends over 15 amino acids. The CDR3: CASIRSGGDNYGYTF. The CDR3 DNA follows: TGTGCCAGCATTCGTTCAGGGGGGGATAACTATGGCTACACCTTC.

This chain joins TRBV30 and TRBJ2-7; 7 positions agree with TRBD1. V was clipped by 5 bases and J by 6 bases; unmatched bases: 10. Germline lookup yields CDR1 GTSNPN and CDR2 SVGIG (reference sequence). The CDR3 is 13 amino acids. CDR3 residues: CAWGYEGAREQYF. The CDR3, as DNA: TGTGCCTGGGGGTATGAGGGGGCGCGCGAGCAGTACTTC.

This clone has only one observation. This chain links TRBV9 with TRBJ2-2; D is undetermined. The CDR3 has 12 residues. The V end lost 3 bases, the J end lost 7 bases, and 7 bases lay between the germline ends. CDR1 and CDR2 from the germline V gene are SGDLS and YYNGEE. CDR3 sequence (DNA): TGTGCCAGCAGCGACCAAATCGGGGAGCTGTTTTTT. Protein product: CASSDQIGELFF.

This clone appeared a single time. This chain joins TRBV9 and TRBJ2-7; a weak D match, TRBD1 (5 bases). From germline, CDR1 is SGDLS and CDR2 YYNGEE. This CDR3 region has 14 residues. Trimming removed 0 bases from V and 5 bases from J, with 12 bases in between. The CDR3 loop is CASSVEQGSHEQYF. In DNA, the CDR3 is TGTGCCAGCAGCGTAGAGCAGGGTAGCCACGAGCAGTACTTC.

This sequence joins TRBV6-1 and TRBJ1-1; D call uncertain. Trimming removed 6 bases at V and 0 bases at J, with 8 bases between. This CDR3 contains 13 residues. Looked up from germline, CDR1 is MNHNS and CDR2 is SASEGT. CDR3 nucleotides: TGTGCCAGCAGAGACACCATGAACACTGAAGCTTTCTTT. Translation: CASRDTMNTEAFF.

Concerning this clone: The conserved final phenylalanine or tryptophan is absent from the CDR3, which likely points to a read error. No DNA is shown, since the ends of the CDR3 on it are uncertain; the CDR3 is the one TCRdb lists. The CDR3 region is CASSYLCSS. The V call is TRBV6-1, the J call TRBJ2-7. The CDR3 has 9 amino acids, counting both end residues. Germline V gene lookup returns CDR1 MNHNS and CDR2 SASEGT.

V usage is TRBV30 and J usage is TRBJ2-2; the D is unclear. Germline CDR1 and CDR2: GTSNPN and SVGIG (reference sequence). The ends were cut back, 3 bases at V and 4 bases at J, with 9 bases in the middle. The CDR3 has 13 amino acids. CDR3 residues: CAWSGRSTGELFF. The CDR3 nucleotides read TGTGCCTGGAGCGGCAGGAGCACCGGGGAGCTGTTTTTT. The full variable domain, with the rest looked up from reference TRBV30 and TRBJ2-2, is SQTIHQWPATLVQPVGSPLSLECTVEGTSNPNLYWYRQAAGRGLQLLFYSVGIGQISSEVPQNLSASRPQDRQFILSSKKLLLSDSGFYLCAWSGRSTGELFFGEGSRLTVL.

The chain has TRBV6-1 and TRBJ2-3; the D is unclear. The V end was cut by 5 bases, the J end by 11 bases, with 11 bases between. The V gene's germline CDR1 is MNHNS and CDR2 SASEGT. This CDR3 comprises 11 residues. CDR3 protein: CASSLDPKQYF. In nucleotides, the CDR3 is TGTGCCAGCAGTCTCGATCCGAAGCAGTATTTT.

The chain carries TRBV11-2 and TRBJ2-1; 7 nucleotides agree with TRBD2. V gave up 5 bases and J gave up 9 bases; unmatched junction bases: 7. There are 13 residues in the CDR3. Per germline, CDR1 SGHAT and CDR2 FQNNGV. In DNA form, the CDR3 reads TGTGCCAGCAGCCAAAGCGGGAAGGGTGAGCAGTTCTTC. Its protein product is CASSQSGKGEQFF.

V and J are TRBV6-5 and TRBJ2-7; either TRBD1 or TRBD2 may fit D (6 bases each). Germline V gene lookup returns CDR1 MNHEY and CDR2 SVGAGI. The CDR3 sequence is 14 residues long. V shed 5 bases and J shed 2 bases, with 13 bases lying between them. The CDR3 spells CASSPSGATYEQYF. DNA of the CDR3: TGTGCCAGCAGTCCATCGGGGGCCACCTACGAGCAGTACTTC.

CDR3 sequence: CAWTRGPNTGELFF. CDR3 nucleotide sequence: TGTGCCTGGACCCGAGGCCCTAACACCGGGGAGCTGTTTTTT. V is TRBV30 and J is TRBJ2-2; D is undetermined. Germline lookup yields CDR1 GTSNPN and CDR2 SVGIG (reference sequence). The length of the CDR3 is 14 residues. Trimming stripped 4 bases from V and 2 bases from J, with 11 bases between.

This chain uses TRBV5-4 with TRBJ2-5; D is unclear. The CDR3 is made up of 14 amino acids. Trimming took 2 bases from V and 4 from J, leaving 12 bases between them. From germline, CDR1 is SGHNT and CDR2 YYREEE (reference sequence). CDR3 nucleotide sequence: TGTGCCAGCAGCTTCGGACCCTCTGGAGAGACCCAGTACTTC. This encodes CASSFGPSGETQYF. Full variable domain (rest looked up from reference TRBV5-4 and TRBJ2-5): ETGVTQSPTHLIKTRGQQVTLRCSSQSGHNTVSWYQQALGQGPQFIFQYYREEENGRGNFPPRFSGLQFPNYSSELNVNALELDDSALYLCASSFGPSGETQYFGPGTRLLVL.

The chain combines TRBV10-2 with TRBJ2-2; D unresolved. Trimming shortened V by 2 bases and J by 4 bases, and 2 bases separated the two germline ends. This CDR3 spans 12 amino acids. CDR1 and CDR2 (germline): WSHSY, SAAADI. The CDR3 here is CASSEGTGELFF. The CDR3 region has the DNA TGCGCCAGCAGTGAGGGCACCGGGGAGCTGTTTTTT.

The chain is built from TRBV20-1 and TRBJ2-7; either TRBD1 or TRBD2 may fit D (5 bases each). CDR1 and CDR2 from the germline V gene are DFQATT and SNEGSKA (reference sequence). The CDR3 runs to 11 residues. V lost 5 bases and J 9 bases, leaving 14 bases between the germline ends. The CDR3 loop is CSAPRDGRQYF. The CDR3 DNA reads TGCAGTGCTCCTCGGGACGGACGGCAGTACTTC.

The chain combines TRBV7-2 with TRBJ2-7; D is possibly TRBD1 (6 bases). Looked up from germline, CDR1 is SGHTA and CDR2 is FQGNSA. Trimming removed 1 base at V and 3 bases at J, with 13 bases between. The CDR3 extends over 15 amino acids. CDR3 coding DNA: TGTGCCAGCAGCTTAGAGACCCAGGGGAACTACGAGCAGTACTTC. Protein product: CASSLETQGNYEQYF.

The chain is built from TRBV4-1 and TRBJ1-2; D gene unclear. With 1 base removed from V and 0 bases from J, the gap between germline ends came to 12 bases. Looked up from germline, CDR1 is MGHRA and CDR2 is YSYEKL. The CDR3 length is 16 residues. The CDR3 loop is CASSQGLQLTNYGYTF. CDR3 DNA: TGCGCCAGCAGCCAAGGTCTACAGCTAACTAACTATGGCTACACCTTC.

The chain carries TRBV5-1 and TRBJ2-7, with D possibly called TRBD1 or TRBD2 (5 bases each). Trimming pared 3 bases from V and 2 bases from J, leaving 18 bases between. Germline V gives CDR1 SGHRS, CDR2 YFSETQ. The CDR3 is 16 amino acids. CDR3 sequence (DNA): TGCGCCAGCAGCTCGGACCCGGGGACCGGGGCCTACGAGCAGTACTTC. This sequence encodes CASSSDPGTGAYEQYF. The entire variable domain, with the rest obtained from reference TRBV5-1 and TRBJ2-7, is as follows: KAGVTQTPRYLIKTRGQQVTLSCSPISGHRSVSWYQQTPGQGLQFLFEYFSETQRNKGNFPGRFSGRQFSNSRSEMNVSTLELGDSALYLCASSSDPGTGAYEQYFGPGTRLTVT.

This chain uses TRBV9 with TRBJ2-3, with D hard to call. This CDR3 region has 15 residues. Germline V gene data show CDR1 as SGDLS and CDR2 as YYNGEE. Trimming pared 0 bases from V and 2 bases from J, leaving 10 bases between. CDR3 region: CASSVVDQSTDTQYF. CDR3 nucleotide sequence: TGTGCCAGCAGCGTAGTCGACCAATCCACAGATACGCAGTATTTT.